A single sample gave rise to the 14 T cell receptor beta chains below, sequenced in a study of T cell clonality in common variable immunodeficiency. TCRdb keeps only in-frame clones here, not all; method: immunoSEQ multiplex PCR. Altogether tens of thousands of clones were found in the sample, and no singletons occur. No cognate antigen is known for these TCRs. Study outcomes and limitations: Reportedly, TCR beta sequences from common variable immunodeficiency showed fewer deletions and N-nucleotide insertions.

The specimen sequenced was peripheral blood mononuclear cells. The receptors were gathered from a human donor with common variable immunodeficiency.

A few counts support this clone. CDR3 DNA (partial): TGTGCCAGCAGCTCGGACAGTAATCATGCCTACGAG. Its protein product is CASSSDSNHAYE. From start to end, the CDR3 is CASSSDSNHAYEQYF. The V call is TRBV7-9, the J call TRBJ2-7; D is perhaps TRBD1 (6 bases). Read data end 3 residues before the CDR3 end; the end is taken from the germline J gene. V was shortened by 4 bases and J by 2 bases, with 15 bases between the two germline ends. The CDR3 runs 15 residues. Germline-derived CDR1 and CDR2 are SEHNR and FQNEAQ (reference sequence).

This clone has at least ten counts. The read ends 3 residues early relative to the CDR3; the germline J gene fills the gap. The rearrangement joins TRBV29-1 to TRBJ2-5, with 9 bases that match TRBD1. V dropped 1 base and J dropped 4; count of bases not matched to a gene: 10. Germline V CDR1 and CDR2: SQVTM, ANQGSEA. This CDR3 is 16 amino acids long. CDR3 DNA (partial): TGCAGCGTTGAAGTGTCGGGACAGGGTCGGGGAGAGACC. Translating it yields CSVEVSGQGRGET. The CDR3 reads in full as CSVEVSGQGRGETQYF.

This clone was detected a few times. The sequenced fragment ends 3 residues before the CDR3 boundary, so the rest is inferred from the germline J gene. The rearrangement joins TRBV20-1 to TRBJ2-1, with D perhaps TRBD1 (6 bases). The CDR3 is 12 amino acids. Germline CDR1 reads DFQATT; CDR2 reads SNEGSKA (reference sequence). Trimming shortened V by 6 bases and J by 9 bases, and 15 bases separated the two germline ends. The covered CDR3 bases are TGCAGTGCATACCAACAGGGTTTTGAG. The encoded protein is CSAYQQGFE. The whole CDR3 sequence is CSAYQQGFEQFF.

This clone was counted between two and nine times. The read gets to within 3 residues of the CDR3 end, and the germline J gene fills in the rest. The rearrangement joins TRBV6-1 to TRBJ2-7, with a weak D call TRBD2 (6 bases). Per germline, CDR1 MNHNS and CDR2 SASEGT. The CDR3 length is 14 residues. The V gene lost 1 base and the J gene lost 2 bases, with 9 bases spanning the gap. The CDR3 reads CASSEEGGAYEQYF. The sequenced CDR3 bases are TGTGCCAGCAGTGAAGAGGGCGGGGCCTACGAG.

This clone was recorded many times. The read gets to within 3 residues of the CDR3 end, and the germline J gene fills in the rest. This chain uses TRBV19 with TRBJ2-7; 7 bases fit TRBD2. With V trimmed by 0 bases and J by 0 bases, 5 bases remained unmatched. The CDR3 is 16 residues long. Germline V gene lookup returns CDR1 LNHDA and CDR2 SQIVND (reference sequence). CDR3 protein: CASSIDSSGTSYEQYF. CDR3 DNA (partial): TGTGCCAGTAGTATAGATTCTAGCGGTACCTCCTACGAG.

This clone came up many times. The DNA ends 3 residues before the CDR3 does, and the rest of the CDR3 is filled in from the germline J gene. V gene TRBV12-3 or TRBV12-4 combines with J gene TRBJ2-1, with 12 bases lining up with TRBD2. This CDR3 contains 17 residues. The ends lost 3 bases at V and 3 bases at J; junction bases unmatched: 6. CDR3 residues: CASSLRTSGRHYNEQFF. CDR3 DNA (partial): TGTGCCAGCAGTTTGCGAACTAGCGGGAGGCACTACAATGAG.

There are many counts of this clone. The read ends 3 residues before the CDR3 terminus; that terminus is restored from the germline J gene. This chain links TRBV7-3 with TRBJ2-7; 14 bases fit TRBD2. V lost 0 bases and J lost 5; bases outside the gene matches: 15. Germline V gives CDR1 SGHTA, CDR2 FQGTGA. The CDR3 totals 20 residues. The DNA read from the CDR3 is TGTGCCAGCAGCTTAACGGGAGGGTGGACTAGCGGGAGGTTCGGCGACGAG. It yields the protein CASSLTGGWTSGRFGDE. The whole CDR3 reads CASSLTGGWTSGRFGDEQYF.

A word on this clone: With the read ending 3 residues before the CDR3 end, the germline J gene is used to fill in that end. The same CDR3 also results from other DNA sequences found in this sample. V gene TRBV6-1 combines with J gene TRBJ1-5; 8 bases match TRBD1. CDR1 and CDR2 from the germline V gene are MNHNS and SASEGT. The CDR3 extends over 14 amino acids. V gave up 4 bases and J gave up 6 bases; unmatched junction bases: 5. The covered CDR3 bases are TGTGCCAGCAGTGGGGGACAGGTGGGTCAGCCC. This gives the protein CASSGGQVGQP. The CDR3 in its entirety is CASSGGQVGQPQHF.

Many counts were recorded for this clone. The CDR3 end lies 3 residues beyond the end of the read and is filled in from the germline J gene. The rearrangement uses TRBV2 and TRBJ1-1; 7 positions agree with TRBD1. The CDR3 length is 14 residues. With 5 bases clipped from V and 2 bases from J, the junction kept 5 bases outside the gene matches. Germline CDR1 SNHLY, CDR2 FYNNEI. The CDR3 loop reads CASSYGTVNTEAFF. CDR3 DNA (partial): TGTGCCAGCAGTTACGGGACAGTTAACACTGAA.

This clone was seen repeatedly, ten times or more. The read ends 3 residues early relative to the CDR3; the germline J gene fills the gap. The chain uses TRBV18 and TRBJ2-2; 11 bases are a match to TRBD2. Germline values: CDR1 KGHSH, CDR2 LQKENI. This CDR3 region has 19 residues. Trimming took 8 bases from V and 3 from J; bases not matched to a gene: 17. The covered CDR3 bases are TGTGCCAGCGCCCAATTAGTAGCGGGAGGGACGCGACACACCGGGGAG. Amino acid sequence: CASAQLVAGGTRHTGE. The CDR3, in full, reads CASAQLVAGGTRHTGELFF.

This clone was picked up many times. The read ends 3 residues before the CDR3 terminus; that terminus is restored from the germline J gene. The gene calls are TRBV5-1 and TRBJ1-6, with D tentatively TRBD1 (6 bases). CDR3 size: 15 residues. Germline V lookup: CDR1 SGHRS, CDR2 YFSETQ. V was shortened by 2 bases and J by 0 bases, with 6 bases between the two germline ends. CDR3 bases read: TGCGCCAGCAGCTTAGGGGGCTCCTATAATTCACCC. This encodes CASSLGGSYNSP. The full CDR3 sequence reads CASSLGGSYNSPLHF.

This clone was found many times. The read finishes 3 residues shy of the CDR3 end, and the germline J gene is used to complete it. The chain couples TRBV20-1 to TRBJ1-1; tentative D call: TRBD1 (5 bases). The CDR3 length is 16 residues. V was trimmed by 6 bases and J by 0 bases, leaving 20 bases between them. Per germline, CDR1 DFQATT and CDR2 SNEGSKA (reference sequence). CDR3 DNA, as far as it was read: TGCAGTGCCTTAGGAAGGACACTTCTTCTGAACACTGAA. Residues: CSALGRTLLLNTE. The whole CDR3 protein is CSALGRTLLLNTEAFF.

Comments on this clone: The CDR3 end lies 3 residues beyond the end of the read and is filled in from the germline J gene. The chain is built from TRBV2 and TRBJ1-2, with D possibly being TRBD1 (6 bases). Germline assignment: CDR1 SNHLY and CDR2 FYNNEI. CDR3 length: 14 residues. Trimming removed 5 bases at V and 0 bases at J, with 10 bases between. CDR3 in amino acids: CASSPDSPNYGYTF. Partial CDR3 DNA: TGTGCCAGCAGTCCGGACAGCCCTAACTATGGC.

In the case of this clone: The read ends 3 residues before the CDR3 terminus; that terminus is restored from the germline J gene. This chain connects TRBV7-6 to TRBJ2-1, with 7 nucleotides matching TRBD1. The V gene's germline CDR1 is SGHVS and CDR2 FNYEAQ. This CDR3 region has 12 residues. Trimming at V came to 5 bases and at J to 9 bases, leaving 4 bases not matched to a gene. The CDR3 bases that were read are TGTGCCAGCAGCCTGACAGGGAGTGAG. Translating it yields CASSLTGSE. The full-length CDR3 reads as CASSLTGSEQFF.